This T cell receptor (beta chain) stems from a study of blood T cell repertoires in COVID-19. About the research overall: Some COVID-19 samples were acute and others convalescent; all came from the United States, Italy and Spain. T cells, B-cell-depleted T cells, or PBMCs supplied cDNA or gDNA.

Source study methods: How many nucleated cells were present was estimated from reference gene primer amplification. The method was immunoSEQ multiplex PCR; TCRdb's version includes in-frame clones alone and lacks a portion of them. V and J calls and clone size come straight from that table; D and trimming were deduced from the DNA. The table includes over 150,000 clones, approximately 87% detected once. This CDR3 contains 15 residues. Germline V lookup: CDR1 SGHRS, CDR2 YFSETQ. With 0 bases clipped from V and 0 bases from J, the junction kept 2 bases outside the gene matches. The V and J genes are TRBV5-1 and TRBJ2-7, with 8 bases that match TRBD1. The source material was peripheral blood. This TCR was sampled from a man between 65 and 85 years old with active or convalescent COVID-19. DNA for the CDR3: TGCGCCAGCAGCTTGGGAGGGACAGGCTCCTACGAGCAGTACTTC. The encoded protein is CASSLGGTGSYEQYF.